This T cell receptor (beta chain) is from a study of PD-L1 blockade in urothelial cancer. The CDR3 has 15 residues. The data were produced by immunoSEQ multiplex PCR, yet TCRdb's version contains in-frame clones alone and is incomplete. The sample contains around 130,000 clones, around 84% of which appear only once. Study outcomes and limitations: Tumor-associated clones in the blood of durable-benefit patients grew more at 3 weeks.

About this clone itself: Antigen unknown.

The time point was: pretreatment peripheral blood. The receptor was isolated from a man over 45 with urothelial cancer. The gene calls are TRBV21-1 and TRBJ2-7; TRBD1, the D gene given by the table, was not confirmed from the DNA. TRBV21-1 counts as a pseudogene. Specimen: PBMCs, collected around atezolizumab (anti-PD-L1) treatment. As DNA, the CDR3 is TGTGCCAGCAGCCCCAGCGGACAGCGACCCTACGAGCAGTACTTC. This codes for CASSPSGQRPYEQYF.